A selection of T cell receptor beta chains follows, all from one sample in a study of control samples from healthy donors and cancer patients. Here immunoSEQ multiplex PCR was the method, and the copy in TCRdb shows in-frame clones only, minus some. The profile shows 100,000 to 150,000 clones, approximately 89% of them singletons. The sequencing sample was made of blood. All receptors come from a man between 60 and 70 years old in good health. Both conserved end residues are part of each CDR3. Fields, in order: V gene, D gene, J gene, clone size, CDR3 protein, CDR3 DNA. A D gene is named only where the DNA matches it firmly. Expanded clones get a size class; other rows say once, few or many, or leave the size out.

TRBV5-1	.	TRBJ2-7	.	CASSLGGVYDEQYF	TGCGCCAGCAGCTTGGGAGGGGTCTATGACGAGCAGTACTTC
TRBV9	.	TRBJ1-3	.	CASSAGQPFSGNTIYF	TGTGCCAGCAGCGCTGGACAGCCGTTCTCTGGAAACACCATATATTTT
TRBV28	.	TRBJ1-4	.	CASTPGGPSNEKLFF	TGTGCCAGCACCCCCGGGGGTCCGTCTAATGAAAAACTGTTTTTT
TRBV24-1	.	TRBJ2-3	once	CATRGVLTDTQYF	TGTGCCACCAGAGGGGTCCTCACAGATACGCAGTATTTT
TRBV27	.	TRBJ2-5	.	CASSVRAGLQETQYF	TGTGCCAGCAGTGTTAGGGCCGGGCTACAAGAGACCCAGTACTTC
TRBV18	.	TRBJ2-5	.	CASSPGVSQETQYF	TGTGCCAGCTCACCCGGGGTGAGCCAAGAGACCCAGTACTTC
TRBV7-2	.	TRBJ2-7	.	CASSLSRYEQYF	TGTGCCAGCAGCTTATCCCGTTACGAGCAGTACTTC
TRBV3-1/TRBV3-2	TRBD1	TRBJ1-4	.	CASSQVGQGRLFF	TGTGCCAGCAGCCAAGTGGGACAGGGAAGACTGTTTTTT
TRBV9	.	TRBJ2-5	.	CASSPSPTGLQETQYF	TGTGCCAGCAGCCCTAGTCCAACAGGCCTCCAAGAGACCCAGTACTTC
TRBV27	.	TRBJ2-3	.	CASRGYTDTQYF	TGTGCCAGCCGGGGCTACACAGATACGCAGTATTTT
TRBV18	.	TRBJ2-2	.	CASSPGTSNTGELFF	TGTGCCAGCTCACCAGGGACAAGTAACACCGGGGAGCTGTTTTTT
TRBV19	TRBD1	TRBJ1-3	.	CASSSSGTGAGNTIYF	TGTGCCAGTAGTTCCTCCGGGACAGGGGCTGGAAACACCATATATTTT
TRBV5-5	.	TRBJ2-2	.	CASSSGTANTGELFF	TGTGCCAGCAGCTCCGGGACTGCAAACACCGGGGAGCTGTTTTTT
TRBV14	.	TRBJ1-4	.	CASSQDREKLFF	TGTGCCAGCAGCCAAGACAGGGAAAAACTGTTTTTT
TRBV14	TRBD1	TRBJ1-2	.	CASSQVRTGYGYTF	TGTGCCAGCAGCCAAGTTCGGACAGGGTACGGCTACACCTTC
TRBV19	.	TRBJ1-3	.	CASLQVAGNTIYF	TGTGCCAGTCTACAGGTTGCTGGAAACACCATATATTTT
TRBV5-5	TRBD2	TRBJ2-7	.	CASSQTTSGYEQYF	TGTGCCAGCAGCCAGACGACTAGCGGTTACGAGCAGTACTTC
TRBV2	.	TRBJ1-4	.	CASSVQGLSEKLFF	TGTGCCAGCAGTGTCCAGGGATTAAGTGAAAAACTGTTTTTT
TRBV10-3	TRBD2	TRBJ2-5	once	CAISETGGRETQYF	TGTGCCATCAGTGAGACGGGGGGGAGGGAGACCCAGTACTTC
TRBV10-3	TRBD1	TRBJ1-1	.	CAISLQGAGTEAFF	TGTGCCATCAGTCTACAGGGGGCGGGAACTGAAGCTTTCTTT
TRBV3-1/TRBV3-2	.	TRBJ2-6	.	CASSQGGVRWGAGANVLTF	TGTGCCAGCAGCCAAGGTGGGGTTCGATGGGGGGCTGGGGCCAACGTCCTGACTTTC
TRBV3-1/TRBV3-2	.	TRBJ2-3	.	CASSQMIGRTQYF	TGTGCCAGCAGCCAAATGATCGGGAGAACGCAGTATTTT